This T cell receptor beta chain was profiled in a study of identical twins. Germline loops: CDR1 SGHTA, CDR2 FQGNSA. The CDR3 has 14 amino acids. V lost 5 bases to trimming and J lost 3 bases; unmatched junction nucleotides: 7. One entry per CDR3 protein results from TCRdb running MiXCR on the 5' RACE reads. Counted here are 500,000 to 550,000 distinct CDR3 sequences, less than 25% occurring once; the ten biggest clones make up about 0.99%. The same sample was also studied in work on T cells expressing NK-cell markers.

The sample comprised CD4+ T cells sorted from blood. The sequence was collected from a woman in her late teens or twenties in good health. The chain employs TRBV7-2 and TRBJ2-7, with 7 bases identical to TRBD2. CDR3 nucleotides: TGTGCCAGCAGCCTGATTCGGACTAGCTACGAGCAGTACTTC. Encoded protein: CASSLIRTSYEQYF. Full variable domain (missing parts from reference TRBV7-2 and TRBJ2-7): GAGVSQSPSNKVTEKGKDVELRCDPISGHTALYWYRQSLGQGLEFLIYFQGNSAPDKSGLPSDRFSAERTGGSVSTLTIQRTQQEDSAVYLCASSLIRTSYEQYFGPGTRLTVT.